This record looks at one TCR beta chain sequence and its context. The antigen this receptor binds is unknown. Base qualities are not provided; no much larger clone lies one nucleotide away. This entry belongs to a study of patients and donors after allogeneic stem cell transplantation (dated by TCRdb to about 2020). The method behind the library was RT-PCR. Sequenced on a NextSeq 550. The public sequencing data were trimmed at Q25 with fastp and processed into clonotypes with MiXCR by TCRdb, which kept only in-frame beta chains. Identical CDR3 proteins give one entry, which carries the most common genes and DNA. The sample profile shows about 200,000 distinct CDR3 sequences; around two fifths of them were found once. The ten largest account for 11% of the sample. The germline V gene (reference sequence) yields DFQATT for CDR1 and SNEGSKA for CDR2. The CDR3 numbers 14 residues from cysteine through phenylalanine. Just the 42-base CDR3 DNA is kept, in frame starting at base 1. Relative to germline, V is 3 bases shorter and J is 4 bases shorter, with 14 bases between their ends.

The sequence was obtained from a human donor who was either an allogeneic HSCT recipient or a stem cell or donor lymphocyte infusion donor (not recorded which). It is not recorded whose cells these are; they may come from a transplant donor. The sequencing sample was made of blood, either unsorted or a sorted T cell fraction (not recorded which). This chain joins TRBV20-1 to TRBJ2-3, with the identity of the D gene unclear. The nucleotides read TGCAGTGCTAGGTTTCCGAGCCCCTCAGATACGCAGTATTTT. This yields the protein CSARFPSPSDTQYF.